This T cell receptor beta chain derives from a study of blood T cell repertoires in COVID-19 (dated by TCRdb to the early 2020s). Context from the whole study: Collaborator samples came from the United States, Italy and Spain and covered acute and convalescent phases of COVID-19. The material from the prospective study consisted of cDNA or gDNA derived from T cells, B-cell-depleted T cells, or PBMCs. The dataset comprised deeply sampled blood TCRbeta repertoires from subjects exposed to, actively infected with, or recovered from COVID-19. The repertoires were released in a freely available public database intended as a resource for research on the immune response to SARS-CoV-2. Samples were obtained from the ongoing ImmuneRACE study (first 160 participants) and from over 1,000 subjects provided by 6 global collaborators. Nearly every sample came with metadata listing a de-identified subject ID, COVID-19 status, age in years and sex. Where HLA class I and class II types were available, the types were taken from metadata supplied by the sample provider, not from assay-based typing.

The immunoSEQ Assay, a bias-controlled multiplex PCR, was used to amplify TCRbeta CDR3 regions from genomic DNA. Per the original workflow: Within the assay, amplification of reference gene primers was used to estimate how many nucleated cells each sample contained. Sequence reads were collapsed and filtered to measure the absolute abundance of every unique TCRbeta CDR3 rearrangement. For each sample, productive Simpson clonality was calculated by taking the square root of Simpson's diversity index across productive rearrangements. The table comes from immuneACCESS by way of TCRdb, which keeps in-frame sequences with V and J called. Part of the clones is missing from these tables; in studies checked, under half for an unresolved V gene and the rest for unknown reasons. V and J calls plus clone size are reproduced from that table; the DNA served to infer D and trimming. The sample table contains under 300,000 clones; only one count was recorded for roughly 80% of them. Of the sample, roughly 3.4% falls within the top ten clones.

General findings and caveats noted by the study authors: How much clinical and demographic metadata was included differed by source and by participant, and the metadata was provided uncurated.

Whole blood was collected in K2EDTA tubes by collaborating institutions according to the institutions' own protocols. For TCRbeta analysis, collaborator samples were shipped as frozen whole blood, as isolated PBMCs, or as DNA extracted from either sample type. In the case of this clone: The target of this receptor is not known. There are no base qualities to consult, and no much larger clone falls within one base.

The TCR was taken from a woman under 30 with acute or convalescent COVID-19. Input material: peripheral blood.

The DNA sequence follows: TGTGCCAGCAGCGAGAGCAGGGGGAACTATGGCTACACCTTC. The encoded protein is CASSESRGNYGYTF. Recombination joined TRBV3-1 (or the pseudogene TRBV3-2) with TRBJ1-2; 7 middle bases align to TRBD1. The CDR3 contains 14 residues, cysteine and phenylalanine counted. Of the read, only the CDR3 DNA is kept; its 42 bases are in frame from base 1. For CDR1 and CDR2, the germline V gene (reference sequence) lists LGHDT and YNNKEL. V is pruned by 5 bases and J by 2 bases, leaving 5 bases of the junction without a gene match.